This T cell receptor beta chain emerged from a study of blood T cell repertoires in COVID-19 (TCRdb year 2020). Some background on the complete study: Samples covering the acute and convalescent phases of COVID-19 were provided by collaborators in the United States, Italy and Spain. The prospective study material was composed of cDNA or gDNA derived from T cells, B-cell-depleted T cells, or PBMCs. Subjects who had been exposed to COVID-19, were actively infected with it, or had recovered from it provided the deeply sampled blood TCRbeta repertoires that made up the dataset. The repertoires were made available in a free public database intended to serve as a resource for research on the immune response to SARS-CoV-2. The samples were drawn from the first 160 participants of the ongoing ImmuneRACE study and from 950 to 1,500 subjects provided by 6 global collaborators. A de-identified subject ID, COVID-19 status, age in years and sex were almost always included in the sample metadata. HLA class I and class II types, where available, came from metadata supplied by the sample provider rather than from assay-based typing.

TCRbeta CDR3 regions were amplified from genomic DNA by means of the immunoSEQ Assay, a bias-controlled multiplex PCR. Per the authors' processing: Within the assay, amplification of reference gene primers was used to estimate how many nucleated cells each sample contained. To quantify the absolute abundance of each unique TCRbeta CDR3 rearrangement, sequence reads were collapsed and filtered. For each sample, productive Simpson clonality was calculated as the square root of Simpson's diversity index over productive rearrangements. Not all clones reach the TCRdb copy of this immuneACCESS table, which keeps in-frame sequences only. Checked studies attribute under half of the gap to unresolved V genes and leave the rest unexplained. Clone size and V and J calls were adopted from that table, with D and trimming inferred from the DNA. The sample yields around 60,000 clones; 80% to 95% were counted once. The ten most abundant clones make up 9.1% of the sample.

Beyond this particular receptor, the publication reports: Clinical and demographic metadata were provided uncurated, with the amount varying by source and participant.

Each collaborating institution followed its own protocols to collect whole blood in K2EDTA tubes. For TCRbeta analysis, collaborators shipped samples in one of three forms: frozen whole blood, isolated PBMCs, or DNA extracted from either of those sample types. Taken from cysteine to phenylalanine, the CDR3 has 14 residues. The sequence is cut down to CDR3 DNA, 42 bases in frame from base 1. V is cut by 6 bases and J by 4 bases, and the space between the germline ends is 12 bases. The CDR1 and CDR2 encoded by the germline V gene are SGHTA and FQGNSA. On this clone: No cognate antigen has been identified for it. The sample holds no much larger clone one base away, and base qualities are not on file.

The chain joins TRBV7-2 to TRBJ2-2, with no D gene named confidently. This sequence was found in a woman at least 80 years old with active COVID-19. The source material was peripheral blood. Read as DNA, the sequence is TGTGCCAGCAGTCTACTTTCAGGCACCGGGGAGCTGTTTTTT. This codes for CASSLLSGTGELFF.